This TCR beta chain originates from a study of shared clonotypes between healthy human individuals. Study-level points and caveats: Between several donors, naive CD4 clonotypes were shared at a level of approximately 5%. Collection of samples was limited to blood; tissue repertoires likely differ.

In the authors' methods: Junction-only sequences without quality scores came from ImmunoSEQ, so filtering differed. Sequenced by immunoSEQ multiplex PCR; TCRdb stores in-frame clones only, minus some. The V and J calls and the clone size are those of that table, but D and trimming were determined from the DNA. The sample yields about 980,000 clones, around three quarters seen once. Germline V gene data show CDR1 as SEHNR and CDR2 as FQNEAQ (reference sequence). V was cut by 3 bases and J by 8 bases, with 14 bases left in between. This CDR3 contains 14 residues. A word on this clone: The antigen is unknown.

This chain connects TRBV7-9 to TRBJ2-1; D is ambiguous. The sequence was obtained from a man between 18 and 35 years old in good health. Sequenced input: memory CD4+ T cells sorted from blood. Subset indicated: CD45RA-negative fraction. CDR3 loop: CASSLIFGGDEQFF. The CDR3 bases are TGTGCCAGCAGCTTGATCTTTGGTGGGGATGAGCAGTTCTTC.